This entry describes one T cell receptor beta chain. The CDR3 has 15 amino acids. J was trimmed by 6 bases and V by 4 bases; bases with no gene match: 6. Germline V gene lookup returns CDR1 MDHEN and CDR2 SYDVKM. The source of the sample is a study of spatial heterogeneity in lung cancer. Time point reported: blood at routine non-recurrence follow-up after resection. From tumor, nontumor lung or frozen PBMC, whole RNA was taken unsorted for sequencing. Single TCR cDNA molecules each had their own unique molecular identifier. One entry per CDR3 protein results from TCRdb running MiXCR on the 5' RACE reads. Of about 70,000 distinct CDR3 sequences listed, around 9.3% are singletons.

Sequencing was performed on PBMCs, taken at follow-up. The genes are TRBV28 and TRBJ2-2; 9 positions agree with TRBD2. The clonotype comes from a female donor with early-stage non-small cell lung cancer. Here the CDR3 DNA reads TGTGCCAGCAGTTCACCGGTAGCGGGAGCCGGGGAGCTGTTTTTT. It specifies CASSSPVAGAGELFF.